This T cell receptor (beta chain) was observed in a study of cytomegalovirus exposure and HLA in healthy donors. Comment on this clone: The antigen is unknown.

Per germline, CDR1 MGHRA and CDR2 YSYEKL. The CDR3 runs 15 residues. V was cut by 4 bases and J by 4 bases, with 16 bases left in between. Findings and caveats of the study: The only immune exposure information that was available was CMV serostatus. Common viral pathogens seemed, in a later analysis, to connect with several of the most significant clusters. A link between a missense DCLRE1C variant and TCR beta V- and J-gene trimming emerged from a later analysis. Presence/absence analyses assumed roughly uniform sequencing depth across donors.

13 Jbeta primers and 60 Vbeta primers were used for the PCR. Assay: immunoSEQ multiplex PCR; the TCRdb copy retains only in-frame clones and omits some. The sample records about 180,000 clones, more than 65% being singletons. The rearrangement joins TRBV4-1 to TRBJ1-1, with D possibly matching TRBD1 (5 bases). The TCR sequence derives from a girl aged 2 to 10 in good health and CMV-seropositive. Sequencing input: PBMCs. CDR3 coding DNA: TGCGCCAGCAGCCCCCTTGGCCAGGGTTTCACTGAAGCTTTCTTT. Protein: CASSPLGQGFTEAFF.